The clone carrying this TCR beta chain was counted between two and nine times. Its antigen is undetermined. The sample belongs to a study of T-cell reconstitution after alpha-beta-depleted transplantation in children. The study, taken as a whole, reports: T-cell counts and diversity at one year following transplant were attributed mainly to newly produced T cells. There were reportedly several hundred expanded graft clones from which alpha-beta T cells came about two months after transplant.

The CDR3 is 15 residues long. Trimming took 4 bases from V and 4 from J; bases not matched to a gene: 8. Germline V gene sequence: CDR1 LGHNA, CDR2 YNFKEQ. A TCRbeta library incorporating unique molecular identifiers was prepared. MiXCR was run by TCRdb on the PCR reads, yielding one entry per CDR3 protein. The data contain about 980,000 distinct CDR3 sequences, roughly 29% of them singletons. J is TRBJ2-5 and V is TRBV4-2; 8 nucleotides line up with TRBD2. Specimen: PBMCs, mostly from graft donor cells, collected 360 days after TCRalphabeta/CD19-depleted stem cell transplant. The source of this sequence is a boy under two years old who had a stem cell transplant for SCID, so the T cells may come from the graft donor. In DNA form, the CDR3 reads TGTGCCAGCAGCCCATCCAGCGGGGGAGGAGAGACCCAGTACTTC. Translating it yields CASSPSSGGGETQYF.